The clone carrying this T cell receptor (beta chain) was observed a handful of times. The data were taken from a study of OX40 agonist ivuxolimab in advanced cancers. Whole-study context: Past anti-PD-1, anti-PD-L1 or anti-CTLA-4 therapy was accepted, and around 40% had received some.

Profiling relied on immunoSEQ multiplex PCR, and the TCRdb table lists in-frame clones only, not all of them. The sample has more than 35,000 clones, over 80% seen once. CDR1 and CDR2 from the germline V gene are KGHSH and LQKENI. CDR3 size: 14 residues. The V and J ends lost 5 bases and 4 bases respectively, with 14 bases between them. The sequence was obtained from an adult with an advanced solid tumor such as melanoma, head and neck, liver or kidney cancer. This specimen consisted of CD4+ or CD8+ T cells sorted from blood, obtained in a trial of the OX40 agonist ivuxolimab. This chain uses TRBV18 with TRBJ1-2; D possibly corresponds to TRBD1 (6 bases). In DNA form, the CDR3 reads TGTGCCAGCTCAGCTAACACAGGGTCCTATGGCTACACCTTC. Amino acids: CASSANTGSYGYTF.